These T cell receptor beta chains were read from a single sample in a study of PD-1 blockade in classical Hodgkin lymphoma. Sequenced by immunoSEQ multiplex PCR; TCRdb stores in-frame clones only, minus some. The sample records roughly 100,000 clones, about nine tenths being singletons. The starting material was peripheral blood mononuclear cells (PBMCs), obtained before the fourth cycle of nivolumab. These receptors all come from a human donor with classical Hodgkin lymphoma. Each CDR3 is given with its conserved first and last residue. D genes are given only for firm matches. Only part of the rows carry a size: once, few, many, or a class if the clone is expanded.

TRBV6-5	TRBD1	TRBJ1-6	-	TGTGCCAGCAGTCTCGACAGGGGGAATTCACCCCTCCACTTT	CASSLDRGNSPLHF
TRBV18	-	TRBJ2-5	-	TGTGCCAGCTCACCTTGGGGGGAAGAGACCCAGTACTTC	CASSPWGEETQYF
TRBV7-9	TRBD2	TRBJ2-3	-	TGTGCCAGCAGCATGAGACTAGCGGGCCCAAGCACAGATACGCAGTATTTT	CASSMRLAGPSTDTQYF
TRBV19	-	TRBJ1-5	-	TGTGCCAGTGGGGCACCTTATAGCAATCAGCCCCAGCATTTT	CASGAPYSNQPQHF
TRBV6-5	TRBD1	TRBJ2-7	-	TGTGCCAGCCGGCCTACAGGGGGACTCGTCGAGCAGTACTTC	CASRPTGGLVEQYF
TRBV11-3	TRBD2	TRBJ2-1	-	TGTGCCAGCAGCTTAGAACTAGCGGGAGAGCAGTTCTTC	CASSLELAGEQFF
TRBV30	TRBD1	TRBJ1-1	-	TGTGCCTGGAGATTCGGGACAGGGACGGCAGCTTTCTTT	CAWRFGTGTAAFF
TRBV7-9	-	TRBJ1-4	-	TGTGCCAGCAGCTTAGTGGCGGGTGAAAAACTGTTTTTT	CASSLVAGEKLFF
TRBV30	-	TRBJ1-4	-	TGTGCCTGGACCCAGGACGGATTTAATGAAAAACTGTTTTTT	CAWTQDGFNEKLFF
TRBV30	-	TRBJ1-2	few	TGTGCCTGGAGTGTACAGCACTATGGCTACACCTTC	CAWSVQHYGYTF
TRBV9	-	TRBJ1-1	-	TGTGCCAGCAGCGTAGAACAGAAGAACACTGAAGCTTTCTTT	CASSVEQKNTEAFF
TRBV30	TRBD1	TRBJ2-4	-	TGTGCCTGGAGTCGGGACAGGGTTTTCCCAGCCAAAAACATTCAGTACTTC	CAWSRDRVFPAKNIQYF
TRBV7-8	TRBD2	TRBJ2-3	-	TGTGCCAGCAGCTTTATGCCGGCGGGAGTCCCAGATACGCAGTATTTT	CASSFMPAGVPDTQYF
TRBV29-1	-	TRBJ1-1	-	TGCAGCGTTGAAGTTAGGACTTTT	CSVEVRTF
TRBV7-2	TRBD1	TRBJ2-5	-	TGTGCCAGCAGCTTAGTGACAGGGGGCATAGAGACCCAGTACTTC	CASSLVTGGIETQYF
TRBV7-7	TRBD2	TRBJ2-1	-	TGTGCCAGCAGCTTAGGGGGACTAGCGGGGAATGAGCAGTTCTTC	CASSLGGLAGNEQFF
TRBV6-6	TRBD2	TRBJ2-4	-	TGTGCCAGCAGCGAACCGGGACTAGCGTCCATTCAGTACTTC	CASSEPGLASIQYF
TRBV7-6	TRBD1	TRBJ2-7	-	TGTGCCAGCAGCGTGGGGACAGGGAGGTACGAGCAGTACTTC	CASSVGTGRYEQYF
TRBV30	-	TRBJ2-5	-	TGTGCCTGGAGTACCCGAGGACGGAGAGAGACCCAGTACTTC	CAWSTRGRRETQYF
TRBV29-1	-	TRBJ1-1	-	TGCAGCGTTGAAGAGTGGAGGGCCACTGAAGCTTTCTTT	CSVEEWRATEAFF
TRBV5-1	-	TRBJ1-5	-	TGCGCCAGCAGCAAGGACCCCGCAGGGCCCCAGCATTTT	CASSKDPAGPQHF
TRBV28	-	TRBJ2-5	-	TGTGCCAGCAGTTTCGCATCCCCTAGCACCAATTTAGGGGAGACCCAGTACTTC	CASSFASPSTNLGETQYF
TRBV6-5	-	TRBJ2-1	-	TGTGCCAGCCAACCTCCGGGGGAGGCGGCAAATGAGCAGTTCTTC	CASQPPGEAANEQFF
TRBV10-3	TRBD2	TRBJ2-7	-	TGTGCCATCGGGTCAGCGGGGACCTACGAGCAGTACTTC	CAIGSAGTYEQYF
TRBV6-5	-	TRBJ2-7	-	TGTGCCAGCGGAACTGGTACTTCCCAGCAGTACTTC	CASGTGTSQQYF
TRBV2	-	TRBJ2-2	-	TGTGCCAGCAGGGGTACCTCGAACACCGGGGAGCTGTTTTTT	CASRGTSNTGELFF
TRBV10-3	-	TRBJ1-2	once	TGTGCCATCAGTGAGGGCAGGGGAACTGGCTACACCTTC	CAISEGRGTGYTF
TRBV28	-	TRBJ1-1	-	TGTGCCAGCAGTTTGGGGACCATGAACACTGAAGCTTTCTTT	CASSLGTMNTEAFF
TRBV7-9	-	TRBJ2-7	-	TGTGCCAGCAGCTTAGACACCTCAACCTCCTACGAGCAGTACTTC	CASSLDTSTSYEQYF
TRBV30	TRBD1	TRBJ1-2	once	TGTGCCTGGAGTCTCGACAGGGGAGGTGGCTACACCTTC	CAWSLDRGGGYTF
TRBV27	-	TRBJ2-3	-	TGTGCCAGCAGTTTAGGGCAGATTAGCACAGATACGCAGTATTTT	CASSLGQISTDTQYF
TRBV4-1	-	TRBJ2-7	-	TGCGCCAGCAGCCAAGATTGGATCGGACCCTACGAGCAGTACTTC	CASSQDWIGPYEQYF
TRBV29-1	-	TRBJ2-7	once	TGCAGCGCGACAGCCTCCTACGAGCAGTACTTC	CSATASYEQYF
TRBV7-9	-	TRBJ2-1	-	TGTGCCAGCAGCGCCTCCGGGAGCTCCTACAATGAGCAGTTCTTC	CASSASGSSYNEQFF
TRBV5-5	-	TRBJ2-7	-	TGTGCCAGCAGCTTGGGCGGCTACGAGCAGTACTTC	CASSLGGYEQYF
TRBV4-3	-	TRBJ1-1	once	TGCGCCAGCAGCCAAGTGGTCGCTATAGGGACACTGGCTTTCTTT	CASSQVVAIGTLAFF
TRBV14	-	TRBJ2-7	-	TGTGCCAGCAGCCAAGCGTTTCCGGGAGTGTGGTACGAGCAGTACTTC	CASSQAFPGVWYEQYF
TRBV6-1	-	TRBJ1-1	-	TGTGCCAGCAGTGAACAGGCTCCTTCCGAAGCTTTCTTT	CASSEQAPSEAFF